The 15 T cell receptor beta chains in this list originate from one sample, sequenced in a study of blood T cells in healthy people across ages. Alongside a J-beta primer mix, a sample-barcoded 5' primer served in a second PCR lasting about 7 to 11 cycles. One entry per CDR3 protein results from TCRdb running MiXCR on the 5' RACE reads. The sample contains 600,000 or so distinct CDR3 sequences, roughly 30% of which appear only once. The sample consisted of blood. All receptors derive from a woman over 75 in good health.

In regard to this clonotype: This could be a read error, since a much larger clone is one nucleotide away. V and J are TRBV5-1 and TRBJ2-1; either TRBD1 or TRBD2 may supply D (5 bases each). The end of the DNA is better explained by TRBJ2-7, so the J call may be wrong. The CDR3 has 22 amino acids. CDR1 and CDR2 from the germline V gene are SGHRS and YFSETQ. The CDR3 DNA follows: TGCGCCAGCAGCTTGGGGTATCGGCGGGCAGGGATTACCCTCAGCTCCTACAATGAGCAGTACTTC. As protein: CASSLGYRRAGITLSSYNEQYF.

Concerning this clonotype: Germline and junction disagree at one end, which may indicate a read error. V is TRBV7-2 and J is TRBJ2-5; D could derive from TRBD1 or TRBD2 (5 bases each). This CDR3 region has 15 residues. Germline V gene lookup returns CDR1 SGHTA and CDR2 FQGNSA. The CDR3 here is CANSLGVRGSQTQYF. As DNA, the CDR3 is TGTGCCAACAGCTTAGGGGTTCGGGGCAGTCAGACCCAGTACTTC.

This clonotype was observed at least ten times. This chain joins TRBV3-1 and TRBJ2-5; maybe TRBD2 (6 bases). Trimming left V 1 base short and J 2 bases short, with 23 bases between. Germline V gene lookup returns CDR1 LGHDT and CDR2 YNNKEL (reference sequence). This CDR3 has 19 residues. The CDR3 nucleotides are TGTGCCAGCAGCCAAGGAAGGTTTGACTGGCGGGGCCTACAAGAGACCCAGTACTTC. It encodes CASSQGRFDWRGLQETQYF.

This clonotype was found many times. V gene TRBV11-2 combines with J gene TRBJ2-7, with 7 nucleotides matching TRBD1. V lost 4 bases and J lost 1; bases outside the gene matches: 10. This CDR3 is built from 16 residues. CDR1 and CDR2 from the germline V gene are SGHAT and FQNNGV. In DNA, the CDR3 is TGTGCCAGCAGCTCGAGGGGGCAGAGGAGGTCCTACGAGCAGTACTTC. It translates to CASSSRGQRRSYEQYF.

The chain is built from TRBV14 and TRBJ2-2; 7 bases agree with TRBD1. Germline V gene lookup returns CDR1 SGHDN and CDR2 FVKESK. This CDR3 is built from 16 residues. V trimming: 1 base; J trimming: 1 base; junction bases outside the gene matches: 3. Written as DNA, the CDR3 is TGTGCCAGCAGCCAAGCAGGGGGAAGGAACACCGGGGAGCTGTTTTTT. Translation gives CASSQAGGRNTGELFF.

This clonotype was seen repeatedly, ten times or more. J is TRBJ2-5 and V is TRBV4-1; weak D call: TRBD1 (6 bases). V was cut by 4 bases and J by 5 bases, with 20 bases left in between. From germline, CDR1 is MGHRA and CDR2 YSYEKL. CDR3 length equals 16 residues. Written as DNA, the CDR3 is TGCGCCAGCAGCCGAGGCAGCTTAACAGGGTCCGAGACCCAGTACTTC. It translates to CASSRGSLTGSETQYF.

A few counts support this clonotype. The J gene is TRBJ2-1, the V gene TRBV20-1; 11 positions agree with TRBD2. In germline, CDR1 is DFQATT, CDR2 SNEGSKA (reference sequence). This CDR3 is built from 14 residues. V lost 5 bases and J lost 4; bases outside the gene matches: 4. CDR3 in DNA: TGCAGTGCTGTGACTAGCGGGGTTTACAATGAGCAGTTCTTC. It encodes CSAVTSGVYNEQFF.

This clonotype occurred many times. The chain combines TRBV2 with TRBJ2-5; a weak D match, TRBD1 (5 bases). Per the germline V gene, CDR1 is SNHLY and CDR2 is FYNNEI. The CDR3 loop spans 16 amino acids. V was clipped by 8 bases and J by 1 base, with 20 bases between them. The CDR3: CASRPPLDRFQETQYF. The CDR3 region has the DNA TGTGCCAGCCGTCCTCCGCTTGACAGATTCCAAGAGACCCAGTACTTC.

At least ten counts were recorded for this clonotype. The V and J genes are TRBV20-1 and TRBJ2-1; 7 nucleotides match TRBD2. V gave up 6 bases and J gave up 4 bases; unmatched junction bases: 9. This CDR3 region has 14 residues. Germline CDR1 DFQATT, CDR2 SNEGSKA (reference sequence). The CDR3 region has the DNA TGCAGTGCCCCTCAGCGGGGCGCGTACAATGAGCAGTTCTTC. Encoded protein: CSAPQRGAYNEQFF.

As regards this clonotype: A clone one base away is much larger, so this may be a read error. J is TRBJ2-1 and V is TRBV5-5, with D possibly matching TRBD1 (6 bases). The CDR3 covers 14 residues. V dropped 4 bases and J dropped 13 bases, with 21 bases sitting between them. CDR1 is SGHKS and CDR2 is YYEKEE in the germline V gene (reference sequence). The CDR3 DNA follows: TGTGCCAGCAGCATTACAGGGACCCCAGAGACCCAGTTCTTC. It is translated as CASSITGTPETQFF. Full variable domain (outside the CDR3, taken from reference TRBV5-5 and TRBJ2-1): DAGVTQSPTHLIKTRGQQVTLRCSPISGHKSVSWYQQVLGQGPQFIFQYYEKEERGRGNFPDRFSARQFPNYSSELNVNALLLGDSALYLCASSITGTPETQFFGPGTRLTVL.

With respect to this clonotype: At one of its ends the junction is not consistent with the germline gene, which may arise from a read error. The chain recombines TRBV12-3 or TRBV12-4 with TRBJ2-7, with a tentative D call TRBD1 (5 bases). The CDR3 covers 15 residues. The CDR3 region is CAGSSATVCSYEQYF. The CDR3 bases are TGTGCCGGCAGTTCAGCGACAGTGTGCTCCTACGAGCAGTACTTC.

This rearrangement joins TRBV7-9 to TRBJ1-4; D gene ambiguous. V was trimmed by 0 bases and J by 4 bases, leaving 9 bases between them. This CDR3 comprises 15 residues. The V gene's germline CDR1 is SEHNR and CDR2 FQNEAQ (reference sequence). The CDR3 bases are TGTGCCAGCAGCTTAGCGACGGACGGTAATGAAAAACTGTTTTTT. As protein: CASSLATDGNEKLFF.

Note on this clonotype: A junction end diverges from the germline sequence, so it may reflect a read error. The V and J genes are TRBV7-9 and TRBJ1-1; D is uncertain. Germline V gene lookup returns CDR1 SEHNR and CDR2 FQNEAQ (reference sequence). This CDR3 has 13 amino acids. The CDR3 is CANSLGRVTEAFF. CDR3 bases: TGTGCCAACAGCTTGGGTAGGGTCACTGAAGCTTTCTTT.

Concerning this clonotype itself: A much larger clone lies one base from this, so it may be a read error. The rearrangement joins TRBV6-2 or TRBV6-3 to TRBJ1-5, with a weak D call TRBD1 (6 bases). With 2 bases removed from V and 3 bases from J, the gap between germline ends came to 14 bases. The CDR3 extends over 16 amino acids. The germline gives CDR1 MNHEY, CDR2 SVGEGT. The CDR3 DNA sequence: TGTGCCAGCAGTTACGATACAGGGCAGGACAATCAGCCCCAGCATTTT. Protein sequence: CASSYDTGQDNQPQHF.

The CDR3 nucleotides are TGTGCCAGCAGCGCCCGCAGGGGCGAGCAGTACTTC. This encodes CASSARRGEQYF. The V call is TRBV7-2, the J call TRBJ2-7, with D possibly being TRBD1 (6 bases). The germline V and J ends were trimmed by 5 bases and 6 bases, with 11 bases remaining between them. The CDR3 sequence is 12 residues long. Germline V lookup: CDR1 SGHTA, CDR2 FQGNSA.